A single sample gave rise to the 18 T cell receptor beta chains below, sequenced in a study of cytomegalovirus exposure and HLA in healthy donors. The PCR used 60 Vbeta and 13 Jbeta primers. The table came from immunoSEQ multiplex PCR; TCRdb's copy has only in-frame clones and leaves some out. The sample holds 77,000 or so clones, over 70% seen once. Sample: PBMCs. Receptor source: a woman aged 40-49 years in good health and CMV-seronegative.

V usage is TRBV6-5 and J usage is TRBJ2-5; the match to TRBD1 covers 10 bases. The CDR3 spans 16 residues. The junction had 15 bases not matched to a gene; V was cut back by 3 bases and J by 11 bases. The germline V gene encodes CDR1 MNHEY and CDR2 SVGAGI. CDR3 sequence (DNA): TGTGCCAGCAGTTATCTCCGGGACAGGGGAACTTCTGGGCAGTACTTC. Translation gives CASSYLRDRGTSGQYF.

The chain has TRBV21-1 and TRBJ1-1; whether TRBD1, the table's D call, matches the DNA was not checked. TRBV21-1 is a listed pseudogene. The CDR3 has 12 amino acids. DNA for the CDR3: TGTGCCAGCAGCGAAACAGGGGGCCAAGCTTTCTTT. Encoded protein: CASSETGGQAFF.

The chain uses TRBV19 and TRBJ2-6, with a tentative D call TRBD2 (5 bases). The CDR3 consists of 18 residues. V was cut by 4 bases and J by 2 bases, with 18 bases left in between. CDR1 and CDR2 from the germline V gene are LNHDA and SQIVND (reference sequence). This chain's CDR3 is CASSRVGVSLPGANVLTF. CDR3 bases: TGTGCCAGTAGTAGGGTCGGGGTTTCCCTACCTGGGGCCAACGTCCTGACTTTC. Drawing the rest from reference TRBV19 and TRBJ2-6, the complete variable domain is DGGITQSPKYLFRKEGQNVTLSCEQNLNHDAMYWYRQDPGQGLRLIYYSQIVNDFQKGDIAEGYSVSREKKESFPLTVTSAQKNPTAFYLCASSRVGVSLPGANVLTFGAGSRLTVL.

This chain's CDR3 is CSARVGQALHF. CDR3 in DNA: TGCAGTGCTAGAGTCGGACAGGCCCTCCACTTT. The rearrangement joins TRBV20-1 to TRBJ1-6; TRBD1 matches 7 bases. Germline V lookup: CDR1 DFQATT, CDR2 SNEGSKA (reference sequence). CDR3 length equals 11 residues. With V trimmed by 1 base and J by 14 bases, 2 bases remained unmatched.

DNA of the CDR3: TGCGCCAGCAGCTCCCGACAGGGAAACTCCTATAATTCACCCCTCCACTTT. It encodes CASSSRQGNSYNSPLHF. The chain uses TRBV5-1 and TRBJ1-6, with 7 bases that match TRBD1. Germline V CDR1 and CDR2: SGHRS, YFSETQ. The CDR3 length is 17 residues. V shed 3 bases, J shed 0 bases, and the junction held 6 bases outside the gene matches.

The chain uses TRBV2 and TRBJ2-3; TRBD1 aligns across 9 bases. This CDR3 has 15 amino acids. V was pared by 6 bases and J by 3 bases, with 7 bases of the junction left unmatched. Germline values: CDR1 SNHLY, CDR2 FYNNEI. CDR3 loop: CASSPGTGQTDTQYF. DNA of the CDR3: TGTGCCAGCAGCCCCGGGACAGGGCAGACAGATACGCAGTATTTT.

The table lists this clone with a few counts. This chain links TRBV7-8 with TRBJ1-4, with D maybe TRBD1 (5 bases). This CDR3 has 18 residues. Looked up from germline, CDR1 is SGHVS and CDR2 is FQNEAQ. V was trimmed by 0 bases and J by 1 base, leaving 15 bases between them. For the CDR3, the DNA is TGTGCCAGCAGCTTAGCGGATCAGGGTGGGAAAACTAATGAAAAACTGTTTTTT. Its translation is CASSLADQGGKTNEKLFF. The full variable domain, in which reference TRBV7-8 and TRBJ1-4 provide the parts outside the CDR3, is GAGVSQSPRYKVAKRGQDVALRCDPISGHVSLFWYQQALGQGPEFLTYFQNEAQLDKSGLPSDRFFAERPEGSVSTLKIQRTQQEDSAVYLCASSLADQGGKTNEKLFFGSGTQLSVL.

V gene TRBV19 combines with J gene TRBJ2-7; D might be TRBD2 (5 bases). There are 14 residues in the CDR3. The V end lost 4 bases, the J end lost 3 bases, and 13 bases lay between the germline ends. Germline CDR1 LNHDA, CDR2 SQIVND (reference sequence). The CDR3 sequence is CASSRERDFYEQYF. DNA for the CDR3: TGTGCCAGTAGTAGAGAACGGGATTTCTACGAGCAGTACTTC.

V and J are TRBV10-1 and TRBJ2-2, with 7 nucleotides matching TRBD2. The CDR3 totals 18 residues. Looked up from germline, CDR1 is WNHNN and CDR2 is SYGVQD (reference sequence). J was trimmed by 0 bases and V by 4 bases; bases with no gene match: 11. The CDR3 loop reads CASSVGFGGGTNTGELFF. CDR3 coding DNA: TGCGCCAGCAGTGTGGGCTTTGGGGGGGGAACGAACACCGGGGAGCTGTTTTTT.

The chain links TRBV7-8 to TRBJ1-2; maybe TRBD1 (5 bases). V was pared by 1 base and J by 6 bases, with 15 bases between. The CDR3 spans 15 residues. Germline CDR1 and CDR2: SGHVS and FQNEAQ. This chain's CDR3 is CASSLDLGGKDGYTF. Written as DNA, the CDR3 is TGTGCCAGCAGCTTAGATTTGGGGGGGAAGGATGGCTACACCTTC.

This clone has more than one count but fewer than ten. The CDR3 coding sequence is TGTGCCACCTCGGACAGGGTCAATGAGCAGTTCTTC. This sequence encodes CATSDRVNEQFF. The rearrangement joins TRBV6-1 to TRBJ2-1; 8 nucleotides line up with TRBD1. Losses at the gene ends were 10 bases for V and 6 bases for J; bases not matched to a gene: 5. The length of the CDR3 is 12 residues. The germline CDR1 and CDR2 sequences are MNHNS and SASEGT.

This clone was observed once. The chain couples TRBV21-1 to TRBJ2-7; no check of the table's D call, TRBD1, against the DNA was made. TRBV21-1 is a pseudogene locus. The CDR3 sequence is 14 residues long. CDR3 residues: CASSKYRVAYEQYF. In DNA form, the CDR3 reads TGTGCCAGCAGCAAATACAGGGTGGCCTACGAGCAGTACTTC.

This CDR3 reads CASSYSGQGAGGELFF. The CDR3, as DNA: TGTGCCAGCAGTTACTCGGGTCAGGGGGCGGGCGGGGAGCTGTTTTTT. The chain links TRBV6-5 to TRBJ2-2; 8 nucleotides agree with TRBD1. Germline CDR1 MNHEY, CDR2 SVGAGI. The CDR3 extends over 16 amino acids. Unmatched junction bases numbered 7, after V lost 0 bases and J lost 7 bases.

This clone was found a few times. This chain joins TRBV29-1 and TRBJ2-3; the match to TRBD2 covers 8 bases. Losses at the gene ends were 6 bases for V and 6 bases for J; bases not matched to a gene: 11. The germline gives CDR1 SQVTM, CDR2 ANQGSEA. CDR3 length equals 14 residues. The CDR3 region is CSVRGGASADTQYF. For the CDR3, the DNA is TGCAGCGTCCGGGGGGGGGCTAGCGCGGATACGCAGTATTTT.

The chain links TRBV4-3 to TRBJ2-1, with 12 bases fitting TRBD2. The trim removed 1 base at V and 14 bases at J, leaving 9 bases unmatched. CDR1 is LGHNA, CDR2 YSLEER, per germline. The length of the CDR3 is 15 residues. CDR3 sequence reads: CASSQGLAGVNLEFF. The CDR3 coding sequence is TGCGCCAGCAGCCAAGGACTAGCGGGAGTGAATTTAGAGTTCTTC.

V gene TRBV4-1 combines with J gene TRBJ2-1, with D perhaps TRBD2 (6 bases). Germline lookup yields CDR1 MGHRA and CDR2 YSYEKL. The CDR3 covers 18 residues. Trimming took 1 base from V and 5 from J, leaving 21 bases between them. Here the CDR3 DNA reads TGCGCCAGCAGCCAAGTATCCGGCAGGTACAGGAGGGACAATGAGCAGTTCTTC. Protein product: CASSQVSGRYRRDNEQFF.

The rearrangement uses TRBV29-1 and TRBJ2-3, with 7 bases fitting TRBD2. Germline CDR1 and CDR2: SQVTM and ANQGSEA. Germline trimming cut 3 bases from V and 10 bases from J; bases unmatched to any gene: 10. The CDR3 consists of 13 residues. The CDR3 is CSVEFSAGVAQYF. CDR3 nucleotides: TGCAGCGTTGAGTTCTCGGCGGGGGTGGCGCAGTATTTT.

This clone was detected a few times. This chain joins TRBV30 and TRBJ2-7; D may be TRBD1 (5 bases). V gave up 0 bases and J gave up 6 bases, with 21 bases separating them. The CDR3 totals 16 residues. Germline values: CDR1 GTSNPN, CDR2 SVGIG (reference sequence). In DNA, the CDR3 is TGTGCCTGGAGTGTGGGGCCCTCCGGCGGCGATGGCGAGCAGTACTTC. It yields the protein CAWSVGPSGGDGEQYF. Full variable domain (missing parts from reference TRBV30 and TRBJ2-7): SQTIHQWPATLVQPVGSPLSLECTVEGTSNPNLYWYRQAAGRGLQLLFYSVGIGQISSEVPQNLSASRPQDRQFILSSKKLLLSDSGFYLCAWSVGPSGGDGEQYFGPGTRLTVT.